One and the same sample provided the 19 T cell receptor beta chains below, sequenced in a study of blood T cell repertoires in COVID-19. TCRdb's copy holds only in-frame clones and misses some; the assay was immunoSEQ multiplex PCR. This table holds some 250,000 clones, 91% found once. The sample was PBMCs or T cells enriched from blood (not recorded which). Every receptor here comes from a human donor in a cohort exposed to, infected with or recovered from COVID-19 (not recorded which). The donor label of this sample is uncertain.

This clone was picked up a small number of times. This chain links TRBV2 with TRBJ1-5; unclear D gene. CDR1 is SNHLY and CDR2 is FYNNEI in the germline V gene. This CDR3 spans 16 amino acids. V lost 1 base and J 6 bases, leaving 16 bases between the germline ends. CDR3 bases: TGTGCCAGCAGTGAAGGTCTGTCAGGACTCGGTCAGCCCCAGCATTTT. It translates to CASSEGLSGLGQPQHF.

This clone was recorded once. J is TRBJ1-3 and V is TRBV14; TRBD1 aligns across 7 bases. The CDR3 covers 19 residues. The V and J ends lost 0 bases and 4 bases, in that order; junction bases with no gene match: 15. Germline assignment: CDR1 SGHDN and CDR2 FVKESK. The CDR3 sequence: CASSQDRRTGRSSGNTIYF. The CDR3 bases are TGTGCCAGCAGCCAAGATAGGAGGACAGGTCGCTCTTCCGGAAACACCATATATTTT.

The chain joins TRBV15 to TRBJ1-5; possible D gene TRBD1, 5 bases. This CDR3 spans 15 amino acids. From germline, CDR1 is LNHNV and CDR2 YYDKDF (reference sequence). V was shortened by 4 bases and J by 3 bases, with 13 bases between the two germline ends. Here the CDR3 DNA reads TGTGCCACCAGCAACGCAGGGCAGAACAATCAGCCCCAGCATTTT. Its protein product is CATSNAGQNNQPQHF.

The chain uses TRBV7-3 and TRBJ2-1; D perhaps matches TRBD2 (5 bases). The germline V gene has CDR1 SGHTA and CDR2 FQGTGA. The CDR3 is 15 amino acids. Trimming left V 3 bases short and J 0 bases short, with 9 bases between. CDR3: CASSFSGSSYNEQFF. The CDR3 nucleotides are TGTGCCAGCAGCTTTAGTGGGAGCTCCTACAATGAGCAGTTCTTC.

This clone appeared a single time. The rearrangement uses TRBV5-6 and TRBJ2-3; TRBD1 matches 7 bases. Germline CDR1 and CDR2: SGHDT and YYEEEE. V trimming: 7 bases; J trimming: 4 bases; junction bases outside the gene matches: 9. CDR3 length equals 14 residues. CDR3 DNA sequence: TGTGCCAGCTTGGTAGAAGGGGGCCCAGATACGCAGTATTTT. It encodes CASLVEGGPDTQYF.

The CDR3 is CASSLGPMTYNSPLHF. CDR3 nucleotide sequence: TGTGCCAGCAGCTTGGGCCCTATGACCTATAATTCACCCCTCCACTTT. The chain couples TRBV5-6 to TRBJ1-6; D is unresolved. Deletions cut 0 bases from V and 2 bases from J, with 9 bases between. Germline-derived CDR1 and CDR2 are SGHDT and YYEEEE. The CDR3 is made up of 16 amino acids.

The gene calls are TRBV6-5 and TRBJ1-2, with D possibly matching TRBD1 (6 bases). CDR1 is MNHEY, CDR2 SVGAGI, per germline. This CDR3 is built from 14 residues. V dropped 0 bases and J dropped 4 bases, with 9 bases sitting between them. The CDR3 coding sequence is TGTGCCAGCAGTTACTCTCAGACAGGCTATGGCTACACCTTC. The encoded protein is CASSYSQTGYGYTF.

This chain joins TRBV24-1 and TRBJ2-3, with 11 bases matching TRBD1. Losses at the gene ends were 3 bases for V and 3 bases for J; bases not matched to a gene: 7. The CDR3 is 17 residues long. CDR1 KGHDR and CDR2 SFDVKD come from the germline V gene. Here the CDR3 DNA reads TGTGCCACCAGTGATACCGGACAGGGGGCGAGTACAGATACGCAGTATTTT. As protein: CATSDTGQGASTDTQYF.

The J gene is TRBJ1-3, the V gene TRBV18, with TRBD1 as a possible D gene (6 bases). The V end lost 0 bases, the J end lost 4 bases, and 22 bases lay between the germline ends. CDR3 length equals 19 residues. The germline gives CDR1 KGHSH, CDR2 LQKENI. The DNA of the CDR3 is TGTGCCAGCTCACCACCGATGTTTACAGGGAAAGACAAGGGAAACACCATATATTTT. Translated, it gives CASSPPMFTGKDKGNTIYF.

This chain links TRBV28 with TRBJ2-1; 8 bases are shared with TRBD2. Germline lookup yields CDR1 MDHEN and CDR2 SYDVKM. The CDR3 covers 13 residues. Unmatched junction bases numbered 5, after V lost 4 bases and J lost 9 bases. The CDR3 coding sequence is TGTGCCAGCAGTTCCCAGACTAGCGTTGAGCAGTTCTTC. Translated, it gives CASSSQTSVEQFF.

V and J are TRBV12-3 or TRBV12-4 and TRBJ1-5; 9 bases fit TRBD1. Unmatched junction bases numbered 4, after V lost 6 bases and J lost 7 bases. CDR3 size: 13 residues. The CDR3 loop is CASRDRGEQPQHF. CDR3 nucleotide sequence: TGTGCCAGCAGGGACAGGGGTGAGCAGCCCCAGCATTTT.

The chain is built from TRBV4-1 and TRBJ1-5, with D possibly matching TRBD1 (5 bases). The CDR3 covers 15 residues. The germline V gene encodes CDR1 MGHRA and CDR2 YSYEKL. The germline V and J ends were trimmed by 5 bases and 2 bases, with 13 bases remaining between them. CDR3 in DNA: TGCGCCAGCAGCATGGTTTCGACAGGCAATCAGCCCCAGCATTTT. This codes for CASSMVSTGNQPQHF.

V and J are TRBV19 and TRBJ1-5; 12 bases map to TRBD1. CDR3 length: 16 residues. Germline V gene lookup returns CDR1 LNHDA and CDR2 SQIVND (reference sequence). V shed 3 bases and J 7 bases; nucleotides not matched to a gene: 7. CDR3 in amino acids: CASSMGTGGTGQPQHF. CDR3 coding DNA: TGTGCCAGTAGTATGGGGACAGGGGGCACGGGACAGCCCCAGCATTTT.

This chain connects TRBV12-3 or TRBV12-4 to TRBJ1-5; a weak D match, TRBD1 (6 bases). V was pared by 3 bases and J by 7 bases, with 10 bases between. This CDR3 is 13 amino acids long. CDR3 sequence reads: CASSFVGGQPQHF. CDR3 DNA: TGTGCCAGCAGTTTCGTAGGGGGACAGCCCCAGCATTTT.

The rearrangement joins TRBV11-2 to TRBJ2-3; TRBD2 matches at 9 bases. V lost 7 bases and J lost 2; bases outside the gene matches: 13. The CDR3 spans 17 residues. Germline V CDR1 and CDR2: SGHAT, FQNNGV. The CDR3 DNA reads as TGTGCCAGCACCCTAGCGGGGCGGGGGGTACCCACAGATACGCAGTATTTT. This encodes CASTLAGRGVPTDTQYF.

The V and J genes are TRBV30 and TRBJ2-7; TRBD1 agrees at 9 bases. The V gene's germline CDR1 is GTSNPN and CDR2 SVGIG (reference sequence). The CDR3 covers 18 residues. Trimming cost V 1 base and J 6 bases; bases outside gene matches: 19. This CDR3 is CAWSAFSAGTGLVGEQYF. The CDR3 coding sequence is TGTGCCTGGAGTGCATTTTCCGCCGGGACAGGGCTAGTAGGCGAGCAGTACTTC.

The V call is TRBV6-1, the J call TRBJ1-5; D is unclear. The V gene lost 2 bases and the J gene lost 2 bases, with 13 bases spanning the gap. Germline values: CDR1 MNHNS, CDR2 SASEGT. This CDR3 has 16 amino acids. CDR3 DNA sequence: TGTGCCAGCAGTGAAAGGGTTTCGCGGGGCAATCAGCCCCAGCATTTT. It specifies CASSERVSRGNQPQHF.

The chain links TRBV4-3 to TRBJ2-5; tentatively, D is TRBD2 (5 bases). Germline CDR1 and CDR2: LGHNA and YSLEER. The CDR3 has 14 amino acids. The germline V and J ends were trimmed by 1 base and 4 bases, with 10 bases remaining between them. The CDR3, as DNA: TGCGCCAGCAGCCAAGTCCGGGGTGGAGAGACCCAGTACTTC. It is translated as CASSQVRGGETQYF.

V gene TRBV7-8 combines with J gene TRBJ1-4, with TRBD1 matching over 9 bases. Germline V gene sequence: CDR1 SGHVS, CDR2 FQNEAQ. The CDR3 covers 16 residues. J lost 4 bases, V lost 4 bases, and 7 bases had no gene match. The CDR3 coding sequence is TGTGCCAGCAGCTCGCGGGGACAGGGACTTAATGAAAAACTGTTTTTT. Translated, it gives CASSSRGQGLNEKLFF.